Below, 10 T cell receptor beta chains from the same sample are listed, as sequenced in a study of cytotoxic CD8 clonotypes in ibrutinib-treated CLL. TCRdb's copy holds only in-frame clones and misses some; the assay was immunoSEQ multiplex PCR. The table records roughly 130,000 clones, over 60% of them present only once. Sequences were derived from PBMCs, sampled after 12 months of ibrutinib treatment. Receptors were obtained from a human donor with chronic lymphocytic leukemia.

This chain uses TRBV7-2 with TRBJ2-4, with TRBD2 identical over 10 bases. In germline, CDR1 is SGHTA, CDR2 FQGNSA. V trimming: 6 bases; J trimming: 7 bases; junction bases outside the gene matches: 3. This CDR3 is built from 13 residues. CDR3 in amino acids: CASRLSGGNIQYF. Written as DNA, the CDR3 is TGTGCCAGCAGACTTAGCGGGGGGAACATTCAGTACTTC.

The chain uses TRBV11-2 and TRBJ1-1; D possibly corresponds to TRBD1 (5 bases). Looked up from germline, CDR1 is SGHAT and CDR2 is FQNNGV. The CDR3 length is 13 residues. The V end was cut by 0 bases, the J end by 11 bases, with 13 bases between. The chain's CDR3 is CASSLERGLGAFF. In DNA form, the CDR3 reads TGTGCCAGCAGCTTAGAGCGGGGCCTCGGGGCTTTCTTT.

The rearrangement links TRBV7-3 to TRBJ2-3; D is possibly TRBD2 (5 bases). Germline values: CDR1 SGHTA, CDR2 FQGTGA. Trimming cost V 1 base and J 2 bases, with 10 bases left between them. The CDR3 totals 15 residues. The CDR3 sequence is CASSLNDYYTDTQYF. The DNA for the CDR3 is TGTGCCAGCAGCTTAAATGACTACTACACAGATACGCAGTATTTT. Together with reference TRBV7-3 and TRBJ2-3, the CDR3 gives the full variable domain: GAGVSQTPSNKVTEKGKYVELRCDPISGHTALYWYRQSLGQGPEFLIYFQGTGAADDSGLPNDRFFAVRPEGSVSTLKIQRTERGDSAVYLCASSLNDYYTDTQYFGPGTRLTVL.

The chain has TRBV5-6 and TRBJ2-1; tentative D call: TRBD1 (7 bases). This CDR3 has 18 residues. Germline CDR1 is SGHDT and CDR2 is YYEEEE. V was clipped by 6 bases and J by 1 base, with 23 bases between them. The CDR3 spells CASNQLTGRIQSYNEQFF. CDR3 coding DNA: TGTGCCAGCAACCAACTGACAGGGAGGATTCAATCCTACAATGAGCAGTTCTTC.

V usage is TRBV15 and J usage is TRBJ2-7, with D possibly being TRBD1 (8 bases). V gave up 4 bases and J gave up 2 bases, with 15 bases separating them. From germline, CDR1 is LNHNV and CDR2 YYDKDF (reference sequence). The CDR3 has 15 amino acids. The DNA for the CDR3 is TGTGCCACCAGCACAAGACAGGGGACTACCTACGAGCAGTACTTC. Amino acids: CATSTRQGTTYEQYF.

In this sample, this clone turned up a few times. The chain joins TRBV7-9 to TRBJ2-7; 9 bases agree with TRBD2. The CDR3 has 14 residues. Germline CDR1 and CDR2: SEHNR and FQNEAQ (reference sequence). The junction had 7 bases not matched to a gene; V was cut back by 4 bases and J by 6 bases. The CDR3: CASSSSAGGGEQYF. CDR3 bases: TGTGCCAGCAGCTCCTCAGCGGGAGGAGGCGAGCAGTACTTC.

The chain carries TRBV19 and TRBJ1-5, with TRBD1 matching over 7 bases. Trimming removed 5 bases from V and 5 bases from J; junction bases left unmatched: 9. The CDR3 runs 15 residues. Germline assignment: CDR1 LNHDA and CDR2 SQIVND (reference sequence). The DNA of the CDR3 is TGTGCCAGTAGTCTCCGACACAGGGGAGATCAGCCCCAGCATTTT. Amino acids: CASSLRHRGDQPQHF. The whole variable domain, filled in from reference TRBV19 and TRBJ1-5, reads DGGITQSPKYLFRKEGQNVTLSCEQNLNHDAMYWYRQDPGQGLRLIYYSQIVNDFQKGDIAEGYSVSREKKESFPLTVTSAQKNPTAFYLCASSLRHRGDQPQHFGDGTRLSIL.

Details on this clone: Other DNA sequences in the same sample also yield this CDR3. V usage is TRBV11-3 and J usage is TRBJ2-1; D is ambiguous. This CDR3 comprises 14 residues. V lost 2 bases and J lost 5, with 10 bases in between. Per germline, CDR1 SGHNT and CDR2 YENEEA. The CDR3 loop reads CASSLSRANNEQFF. The CDR3, as DNA: TGTGCCAGCAGCTTATCACGCGCTAACAATGAGCAGTTCTTC.

V and J are TRBV19 and TRBJ1-4; D gene ambiguous. The CDR3 is made up of 13 amino acids. CDR1 is LNHDA and CDR2 is SQIVND in the germline V gene (reference sequence). V lost 4 bases, J lost 8 bases, and 11 bases lay in between. CDR3 sequence reads: CASSTLEEEKLFF. In DNA, the CDR3 is TGTGCCAGTAGTACGCTAGAGGAAGAAAAACTGTTTTTT.

Worth noting for this clone: Mismatch with germline at one junction end may stem from a read error. The CDR3 reads CASTSDSYTGELFF. CDR3 nucleotides: TGTGCTAGCACCAGCGACTCCTACACCGGGGAGCTGTTTTTT. V gene TRBV7-7 combines with J gene TRBJ2-2; D ambiguous. The CDR3 consists of 14 residues. Germline loops: CDR1 SSHAT, CDR2 FNYEAQ (reference sequence).